Presented here are 2 T cell receptor beta chains from one specimen sequenced in a study of chemoradiotherapy in HPV16-positive cancers. Repertoires were generated with immunoSEQ multiplex PCR, while TCRdb's copy carries only in-frame clones and drops some. There are around 62,000 clones in the sample; roughly 90% occur only once, and over 4% lies in the top ten. The material sequenced was blood, taken from a patient who underwent chemoradiotherapy. The receptors derive from a human donor with HPV-associated anogenital cancer.

This clone was counted only a few times. The CDR3 DNA sequence: TGCAGCGTTGGACAGGGCAGTTCCACCGGGGAGCTGTTTTTT. This translates into CSVGQGSSTGELFF. This chain uses TRBV29-1 with TRBJ2-2; 7 bases fit TRBD1. The CDR3 is made up of 14 amino acids. J was trimmed by 4 bases and V by 4 bases; bases with no gene match: 6. Germline values: CDR1 SQVTM, CDR2 ANQGSEA.

The genes are TRBV19 and TRBJ1-1, with D perhaps TRBD1 (5 bases). Germline lookup yields CDR1 LNHDA and CDR2 SQIVND (reference sequence). CDR3 length: 17 amino acids. Trimming shortened V by 3 bases and J by 3 bases, and 20 bases separated the two germline ends. CDR3 amino acids: CASSIDSLKLVDTEAFF. The CDR3 DNA reads as TGTGCCAGTAGTATCGACAGTCTAAAGTTGGTGGACACTGAAGCTTTCTTT.